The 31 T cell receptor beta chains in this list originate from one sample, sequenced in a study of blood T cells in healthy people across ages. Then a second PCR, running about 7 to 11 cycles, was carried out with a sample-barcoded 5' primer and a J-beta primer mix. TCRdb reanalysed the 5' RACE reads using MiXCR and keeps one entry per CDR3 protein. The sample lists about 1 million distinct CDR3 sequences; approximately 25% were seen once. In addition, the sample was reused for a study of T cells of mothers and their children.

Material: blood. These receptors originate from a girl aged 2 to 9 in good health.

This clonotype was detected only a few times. The CDR3 DNA is TGTGCCAGCACCCAGACAGGGGGTAAGAGGGAAGCTTTCTTT. Translation: CASTQTGGKREAFF. The rearrangement links TRBV12-3 or TRBV12-4 to TRBJ1-1; 9 bases are shared with TRBD1. The CDR3 spans 14 residues. Trimming at V came to 7 bases and at J to 8 bases, leaving 11 bases not matched to a gene.

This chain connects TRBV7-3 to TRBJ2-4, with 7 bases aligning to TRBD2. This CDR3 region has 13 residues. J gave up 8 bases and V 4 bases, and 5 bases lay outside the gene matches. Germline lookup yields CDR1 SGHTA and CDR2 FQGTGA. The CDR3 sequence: CASSSVGGDIQYF. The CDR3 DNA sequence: TGTGCCAGCAGCTCCGTTGGGGGGGACATTCAGTACTTC.

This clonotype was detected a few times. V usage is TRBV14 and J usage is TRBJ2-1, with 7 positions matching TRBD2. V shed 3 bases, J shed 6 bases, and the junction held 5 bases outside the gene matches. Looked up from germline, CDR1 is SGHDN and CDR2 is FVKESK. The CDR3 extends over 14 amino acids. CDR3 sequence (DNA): TGTGCCAGCAGCCATGACCCTAGCGGCAATGAGCAGTTCTTC. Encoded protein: CASSHDPSGNEQFF.

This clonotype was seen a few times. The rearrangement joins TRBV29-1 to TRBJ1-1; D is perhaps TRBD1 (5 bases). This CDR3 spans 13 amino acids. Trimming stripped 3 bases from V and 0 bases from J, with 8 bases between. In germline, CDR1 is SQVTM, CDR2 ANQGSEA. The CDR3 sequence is CSVETVLNTEAFF. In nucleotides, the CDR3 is TGCAGCGTTGAGACAGTCTTGAACACTGAAGCTTTCTTT.

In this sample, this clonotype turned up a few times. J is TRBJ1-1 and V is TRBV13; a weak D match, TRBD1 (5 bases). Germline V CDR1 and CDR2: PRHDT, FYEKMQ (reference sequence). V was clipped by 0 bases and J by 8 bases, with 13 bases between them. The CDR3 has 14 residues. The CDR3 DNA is TGTGCCAGCAGCTTAGGCCTAGAGGGGATGGAAGCTTTCTTT. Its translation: CASSLGLEGMEAFF.

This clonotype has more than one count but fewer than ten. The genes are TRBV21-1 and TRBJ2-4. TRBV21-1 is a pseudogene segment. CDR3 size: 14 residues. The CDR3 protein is CASSKVDTKNIQYF. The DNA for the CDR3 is TGTGCCAGCAGCAAAGTGGATACCAAAAACATTCAGTACTTC.

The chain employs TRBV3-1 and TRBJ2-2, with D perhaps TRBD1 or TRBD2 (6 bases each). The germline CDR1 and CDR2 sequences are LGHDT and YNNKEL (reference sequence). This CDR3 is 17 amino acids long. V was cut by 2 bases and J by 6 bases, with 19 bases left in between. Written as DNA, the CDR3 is TGTGCCAGCAGCCAAACCGCGGGACAAGGTTTTCCCGGGGAGCTGTTTTTT. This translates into CASSQTAGQGFPGELFF.

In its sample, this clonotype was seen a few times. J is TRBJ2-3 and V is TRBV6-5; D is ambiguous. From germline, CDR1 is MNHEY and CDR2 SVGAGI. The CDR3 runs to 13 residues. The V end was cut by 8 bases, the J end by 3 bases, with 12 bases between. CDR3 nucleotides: TGTGCCAGCGGGCCCACAGAGACAGATACGCAGTATTTT. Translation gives CASGPTETDTQYF.

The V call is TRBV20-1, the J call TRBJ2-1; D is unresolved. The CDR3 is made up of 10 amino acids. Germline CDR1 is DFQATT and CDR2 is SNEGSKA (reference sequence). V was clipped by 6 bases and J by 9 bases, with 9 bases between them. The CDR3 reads CSAAVPEQFF. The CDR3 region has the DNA TGCAGTGCCGCAGTTCCTGAGCAGTTCTTC.

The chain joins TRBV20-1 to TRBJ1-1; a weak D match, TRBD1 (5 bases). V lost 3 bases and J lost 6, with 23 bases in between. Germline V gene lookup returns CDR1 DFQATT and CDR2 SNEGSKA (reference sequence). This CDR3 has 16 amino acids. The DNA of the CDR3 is TGCAGTGCTAGTCGCGGGGCAGGGAGAGATAATGCTGAAGCTTTCTTT. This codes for CSASRGAGRDNAEAFF.

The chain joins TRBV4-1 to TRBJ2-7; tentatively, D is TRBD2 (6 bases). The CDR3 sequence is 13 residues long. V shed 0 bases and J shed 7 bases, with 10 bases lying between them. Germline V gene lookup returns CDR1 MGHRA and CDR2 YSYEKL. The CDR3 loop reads CASSQERAGEQYF. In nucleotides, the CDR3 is TGCGCCAGCAGCCAAGAAAGGGCGGGAGAGCAGTACTTC.

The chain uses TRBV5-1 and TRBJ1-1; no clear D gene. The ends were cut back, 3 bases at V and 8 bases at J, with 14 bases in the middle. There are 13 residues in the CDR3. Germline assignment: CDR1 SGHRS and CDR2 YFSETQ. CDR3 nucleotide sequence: TGCGCCAGCAGCTACCTCGATCAAAAGGAAGCTTTCTTT. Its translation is CASSYLDQKEAFF. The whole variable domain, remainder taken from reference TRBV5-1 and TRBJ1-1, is KAGVTQTPRYLIKTRGQQVTLSCSPISGHRSVSWYQQTPGQGLQFLFEYFSETQRNKGNFPGRFSGRQFSNSRSEMNVSTLELGDSALYLCASSYLDQKEAFFGQGTRLTVV.

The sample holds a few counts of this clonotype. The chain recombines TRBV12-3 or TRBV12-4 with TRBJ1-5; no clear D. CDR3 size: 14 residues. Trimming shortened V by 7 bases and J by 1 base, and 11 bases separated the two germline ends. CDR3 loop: CASTTGGSNQPQHF. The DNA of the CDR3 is TGTGCCAGCACCACGGGAGGGAGCAATCAGCCCCAGCATTTT.

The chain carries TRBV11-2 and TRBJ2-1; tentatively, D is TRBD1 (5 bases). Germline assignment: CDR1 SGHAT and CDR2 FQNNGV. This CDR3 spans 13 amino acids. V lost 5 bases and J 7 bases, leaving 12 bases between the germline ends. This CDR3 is CASSGLGENEQFF. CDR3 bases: TGTGCCAGCAGCGGATTAGGGGAAAATGAGCAGTTCTTC. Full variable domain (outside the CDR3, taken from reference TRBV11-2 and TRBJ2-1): EAGVAQSPRYKIIEKRQSVAFWCNPISGHATLYWYQQILGQGPKLLIQFQNNGVVDDSQLPKDRFSAERLKGVDSTLKIQPAKLEDSAVYLCASSGLGENEQFFGPGTRLTVL.

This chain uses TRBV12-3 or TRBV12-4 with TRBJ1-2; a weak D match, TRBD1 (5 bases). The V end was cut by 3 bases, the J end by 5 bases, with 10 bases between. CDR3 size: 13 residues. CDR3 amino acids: CASSLARTYGYTF. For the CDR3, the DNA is TGTGCCAGCAGTTTGGCGCGGACATATGGCTACACCTTC.

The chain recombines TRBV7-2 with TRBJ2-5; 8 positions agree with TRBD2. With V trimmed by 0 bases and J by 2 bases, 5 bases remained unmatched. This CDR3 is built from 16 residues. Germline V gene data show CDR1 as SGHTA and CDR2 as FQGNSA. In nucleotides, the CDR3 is TGTACCAGCAGCTTAGCGGGGGCTAGCGGGCAAGAGACCCAGTACTTC. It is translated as CTSSLAGASGQETQYF.

The CDR3 DNA reads as TGTGCCAGCAGCCCAGGTCCCCCCAGTTACTATGGCTACACCTTC. Translated, it gives CASSPGPPSYYGYTF. The V and J genes are TRBV7-9 and TRBJ1-2, with D hard to call. Germline CDR1 and CDR2: SEHNR and FQNEAQ (reference sequence). V lost 5 bases, J lost 3 bases, and 16 bases lay in between. The CDR3 extends over 15 amino acids.

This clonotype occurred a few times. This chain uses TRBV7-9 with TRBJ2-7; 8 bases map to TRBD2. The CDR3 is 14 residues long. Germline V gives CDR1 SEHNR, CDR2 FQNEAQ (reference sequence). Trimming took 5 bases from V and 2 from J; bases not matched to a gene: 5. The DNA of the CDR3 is TGTGCCAGCAGCCCGCGGGGGGAGACCTACGAGCAGTACTTC. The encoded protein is CASSPRGETYEQYF.

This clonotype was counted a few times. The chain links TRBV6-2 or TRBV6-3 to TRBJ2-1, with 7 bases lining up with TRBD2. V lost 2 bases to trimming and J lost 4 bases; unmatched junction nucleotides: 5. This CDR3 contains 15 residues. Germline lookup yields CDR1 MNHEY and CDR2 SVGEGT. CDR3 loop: CASSYTGGRYNEQFF. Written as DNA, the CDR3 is TGTGCCAGCAGTTACACCGGGGGGAGGTACAATGAGCAGTTCTTC.

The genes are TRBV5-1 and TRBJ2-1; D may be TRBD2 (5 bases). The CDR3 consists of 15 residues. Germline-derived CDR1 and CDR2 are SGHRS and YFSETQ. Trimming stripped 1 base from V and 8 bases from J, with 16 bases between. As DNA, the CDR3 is TGCGCCAGCAGCTTGACCCTATTCAAGAGGGATGAGCAGTTCTTC. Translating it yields CASSLTLFKRDEQFF. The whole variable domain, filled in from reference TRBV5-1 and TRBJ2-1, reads KAGVTQTPRYLIKTRGQQVTLSCSPISGHRSVSWYQQTPGQGLQFLFEYFSETQRNKGNFPGRFSGRQFSNSRSEMNVSTLELGDSALYLCASSLTLFKRDEQFFGPGTRLTVL.

The CDR3 nucleotides read TGCAGTGTAATTGGCGGCTCCTACGAGCAGTACTTC. Amino acids: CSVIGGSYEQYF. The gene calls are TRBV20-1 and TRBJ2-7; unclear D gene. V was pared by 7 bases and J by 0 bases, with 10 bases between. Germline V CDR1 and CDR2: DFQATT, SNEGSKA (reference sequence). This CDR3 region has 12 residues.

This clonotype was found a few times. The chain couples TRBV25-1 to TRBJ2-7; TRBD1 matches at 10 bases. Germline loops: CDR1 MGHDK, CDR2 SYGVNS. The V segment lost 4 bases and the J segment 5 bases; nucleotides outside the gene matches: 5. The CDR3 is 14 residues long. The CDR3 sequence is CASSGQDRGDEQYF. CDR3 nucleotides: TGTGCCAGCAGTGGCCAGGACAGGGGGGACGAGCAGTACTTC.

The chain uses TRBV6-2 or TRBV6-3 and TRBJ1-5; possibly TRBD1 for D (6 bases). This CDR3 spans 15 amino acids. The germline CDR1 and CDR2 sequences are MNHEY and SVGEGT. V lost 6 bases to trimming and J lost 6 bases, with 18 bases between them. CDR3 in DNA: TGTGCCAGCAGACAAACTCAGGGGAGGATTCAGCCCCAGCATTTT. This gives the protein CASRQTQGRIQPQHF.

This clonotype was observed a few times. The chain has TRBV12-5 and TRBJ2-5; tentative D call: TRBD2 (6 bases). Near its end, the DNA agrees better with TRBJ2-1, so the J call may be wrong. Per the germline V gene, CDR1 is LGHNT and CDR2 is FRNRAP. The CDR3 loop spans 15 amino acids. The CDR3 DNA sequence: TGTGCTAGTGGTTTCCAGCCGGGACTGAAATATGAGCAGTTCTTC. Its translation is CASGFQPGLKYEQFF.

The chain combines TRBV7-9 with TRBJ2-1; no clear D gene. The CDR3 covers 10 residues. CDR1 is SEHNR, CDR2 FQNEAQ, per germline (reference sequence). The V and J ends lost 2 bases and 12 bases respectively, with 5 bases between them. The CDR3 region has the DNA TGTGCCAGCAGCTTATTGGTGCAGTTCTTC. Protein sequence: CASSLLVQFF.

In nucleotides, the CDR3 is TGTGCCAGCAGTAGGGCCGGGGGACAGGGAATAGATACGCAGTATTTT. Amino acid sequence: CASSRAGGQGIDTQYF. The chain is built from TRBV27 and TRBJ2-3; 9 nucleotides agree with TRBD1. The V gene end was trimmed by 5 bases and the J gene end by 5 bases; junction bases not matched to a gene: 11. CDR1 and CDR2 from the germline V gene are MNHEY and SMNVEV (reference sequence). The CDR3 sequence is 16 residues long.

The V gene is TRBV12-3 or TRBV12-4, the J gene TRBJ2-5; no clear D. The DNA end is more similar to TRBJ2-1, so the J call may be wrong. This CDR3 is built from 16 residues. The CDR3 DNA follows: TGTGCCAGCAGTTGGGCAGGTTTCGAGATCCGGGCGGAGCAGTTCTTC. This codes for CASSWAGFEIRAEQFF.

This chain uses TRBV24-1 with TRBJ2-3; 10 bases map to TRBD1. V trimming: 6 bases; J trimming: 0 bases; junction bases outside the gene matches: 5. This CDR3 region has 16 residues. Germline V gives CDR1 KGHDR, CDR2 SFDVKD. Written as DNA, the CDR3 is TGTGCCACCAGTATCGGGACAGGGGCTAGCACAGATACGCAGTATTTT. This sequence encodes CATSIGTGASTDTQYF.

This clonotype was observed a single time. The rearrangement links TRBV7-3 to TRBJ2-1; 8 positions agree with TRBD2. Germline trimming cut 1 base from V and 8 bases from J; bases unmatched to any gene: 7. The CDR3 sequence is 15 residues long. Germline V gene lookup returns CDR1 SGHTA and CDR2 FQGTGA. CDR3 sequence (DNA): TGTGCCAGCAGCTTAAGCGGGAGCGGGGGCGATGAGCAGTTCTTC. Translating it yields CASSLSGSGGDEQFF.

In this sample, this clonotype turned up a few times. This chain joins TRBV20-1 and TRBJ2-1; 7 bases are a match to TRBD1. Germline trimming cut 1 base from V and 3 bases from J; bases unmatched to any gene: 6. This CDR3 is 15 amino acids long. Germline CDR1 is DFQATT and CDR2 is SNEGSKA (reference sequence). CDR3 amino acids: CSARAMQGDYNEQFF. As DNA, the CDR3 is TGCAGTGCTAGAGCAATGCAGGGGGACTACAATGAGCAGTTCTTC.

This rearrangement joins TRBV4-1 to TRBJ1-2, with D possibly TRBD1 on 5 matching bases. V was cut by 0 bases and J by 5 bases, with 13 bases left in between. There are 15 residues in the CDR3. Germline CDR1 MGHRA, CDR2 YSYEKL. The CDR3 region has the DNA TGCGCCAGCAGCCAAGATAAGGGGAGGGGATATGGCTACACCTTC. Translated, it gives CASSQDKGRGYGYTF.